This T cell receptor beta chain was sequenced in a study of shared clonotypes between healthy human individuals. In the naive CD8 group, cells lacked CD45RO and were positively selected for CCR7, so terminally differentiated effector memory CD45RA+ cells were left out. The healthy adult donors were HIV-negative and reported no recent acute infections or vaccinations. TCRdb's copy holds only in-frame clones and misses some; the assay was immunoSEQ multiplex PCR. This table holds some 2.1 million clones, around 93% found once. From germline, CDR1 is MGHRA and CDR2 YSYEKL. This CDR3 region has 18 residues. With 4 bases removed from V and 2 bases from J, the gap between germline ends came to 20 bases.

The sequencing sample was made of naive CD8+ T cells from PBMCs. The receptor comes from a young man in good health. Some clones in this sample may be carry-over from other donors' samples. The chain joins TRBV4-1 to TRBJ2-2, with D possibly TRBD1 on 6 matching bases. The CDR3 sequence: CASSRRPTDRINTGELFF. Written as DNA, the CDR3 is TGCGCCAGCAGCCGCCGCCCCACCGACAGGATTAACACCGGGGAGCTGTTTTTT.